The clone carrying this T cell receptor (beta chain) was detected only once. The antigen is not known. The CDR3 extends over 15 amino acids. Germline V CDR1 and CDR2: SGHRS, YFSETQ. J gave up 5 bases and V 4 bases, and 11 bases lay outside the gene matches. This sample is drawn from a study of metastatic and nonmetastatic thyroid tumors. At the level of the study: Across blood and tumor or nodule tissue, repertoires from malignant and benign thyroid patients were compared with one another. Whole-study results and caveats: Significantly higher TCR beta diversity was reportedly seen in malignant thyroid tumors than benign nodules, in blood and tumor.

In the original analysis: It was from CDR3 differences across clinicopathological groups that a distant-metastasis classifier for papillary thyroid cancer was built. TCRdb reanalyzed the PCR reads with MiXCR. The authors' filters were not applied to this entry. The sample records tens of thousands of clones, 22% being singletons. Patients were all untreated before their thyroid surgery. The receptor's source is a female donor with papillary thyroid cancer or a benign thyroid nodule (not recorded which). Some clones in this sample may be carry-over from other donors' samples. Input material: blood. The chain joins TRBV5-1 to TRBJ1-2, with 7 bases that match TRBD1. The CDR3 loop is CASSAGTATPYGYTF. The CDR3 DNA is TGCGCCAGCAGCGCCGGGACAGCGACTCCATATGGCTACACCTTC.